This TCR beta chain was sequenced for a study of PD-L1 blockade in urothelial cancer. Here immunoSEQ multiplex PCR was the method, and the copy in TCRdb shows in-frame clones only, minus some. This sample has tens of thousands of clones, with 87% found just once. The sample consisted of PBMCs, taken around atezolizumab (anti-PD-L1) treatment. This sequence was found in a woman in her 70s with urothelial cancer.

CDR3 DNA: TGTGCCAGCAGCGCCGGGCTGGAGGCGAACACTGAAGCTTTCTTT. It yields the protein CASSAGLEANTEAFF. The rearrangement uses TRBV7-9 and TRBJ1-1; D uncertain. From germline, CDR1 is SEHNR and CDR2 FQNEAQ (reference sequence). V lost 5 bases, J lost 1 base, and 14 bases lay in between. This CDR3 is 15 amino acids long. Combining the CDR3 with reference TRBV7-9 and TRBJ1-1 gives the whole variable domain DTGVSQNPRHKITKRGQNVTFRCDPISEHNRLYWYRQTLGQGPEFLTYFQNEAQLEKSRLLSDRFSAERPKGSFSTLEIQRTEQGDSAMYLCASSAGLEANTEAFFGQGTRLTVV.